This T cell receptor beta chain was identified in a study of CD8+CD57+ T cells in acquired aplastic anemia. Overall study results and limits: No significant patient-versus-control difference appeared in CD8+ Simpson's diversity.

Genomic DNA templated the TCR beta VDJ and CDR3 profiling. TCRdb redid the calling of the reads with MiXCR, one entry per CDR3 protein. This table holds some 150,000 distinct CDR3 sequences, 41% found once. From germline, CDR1 is SGHVS and CDR2 FNYEAQ. This CDR3 is 13 amino acids long. This clonotype came up once. As yet, its antigen is unknown. A much bigger clone sits one base away, suggesting this may be a read error. This TCR was sampled from a human donor in good health, serving as a control. Source material: sorted CD4+, CD8+, or CD8+CD57+ T cells (not recorded which) from PBMCs. V gene TRBV7-6 combines with J gene TRBJ2-2; the D gene could be TRBD1 or TRBD2 (5 bases each). The CDR3 protein is CAGKGTNTGELSF. For the CDR3, the DNA is TGTGCCGGGAAGGGGACGAACACCGGGGAGCTGTCTTTT.